A single sample is the source of the 2 T cell receptor beta chains below, sequenced in a study of radiotherapy plus CTLA-4 blockade in lung cancer. The protocol was immunoSEQ multiplex PCR, while the TCRdb copy is restricted to in-frame clones and leaves out a portion. The sample records about 95,000 clones, approximately 83% being singletons. The input for sequencing was peripheral blood, taken from a patient treated with radiotherapy plus ipilimumab. Receptors were obtained from a human donor with non-small cell lung cancer who had stable disease on radiotherapy plus ipilimumab.

This clone was observed a handful of times. The rearrangement joins TRBV28 to TRBJ2-7; tentatively, D is TRBD2 (5 bases). V lost 6 bases to trimming and J lost 0 bases, with 9 bases between them. Germline V gene data show CDR1 as MDHEN and CDR2 as SYDVKM. This CDR3 contains 13 residues. CDR3 coding DNA: TGTGCCAGCAGCCAGCGGCCCTCCTACGAGCAGTACTTC. Amino acid sequence: CASSQRPSYEQYF.

This chain joins TRBV19 and TRBJ1-2; no firm D call. The CDR3 loop spans 13 amino acids. V was clipped by 5 bases and J by 4 bases, with 11 bases between them. Germline CDR1 LNHDA, CDR2 SQIVND (reference sequence). The CDR3 here is CASSVGSGYGYTF. DNA for the CDR3: TGTGCCAGTAGTGTCGGATCGGGCTATGGCTACACCTTC.